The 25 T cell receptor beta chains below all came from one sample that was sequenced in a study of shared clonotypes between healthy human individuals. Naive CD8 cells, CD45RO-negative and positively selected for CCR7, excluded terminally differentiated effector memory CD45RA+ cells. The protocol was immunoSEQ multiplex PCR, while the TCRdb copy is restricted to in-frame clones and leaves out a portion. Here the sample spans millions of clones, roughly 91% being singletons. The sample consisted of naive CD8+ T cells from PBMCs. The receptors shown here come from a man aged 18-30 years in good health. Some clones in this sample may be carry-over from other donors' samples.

The CDR3 loop is CASSLSWQGSYEQYF. The DNA of the CDR3 is TGTGCCAGCAGTTTATCGTGGCAGGGGTCCTACGAGCAGTACTTC. This chain links TRBV27 with TRBJ2-7; tentatively, D is TRBD1 (6 bases). Germline V CDR1 and CDR2: MNHEY, SMNVEV (reference sequence). Trimming left V 0 bases short and J 1 base short, with 10 bases between. The CDR3 spans 15 residues.

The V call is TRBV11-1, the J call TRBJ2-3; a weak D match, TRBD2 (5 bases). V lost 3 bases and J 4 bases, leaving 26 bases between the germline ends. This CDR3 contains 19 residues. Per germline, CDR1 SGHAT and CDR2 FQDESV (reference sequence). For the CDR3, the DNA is TGTGCCAGCAGCTTCCTAAACCCCCCCGTCGGGGTTGGATCAGATACGCAGTATTTT. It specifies CASSFLNPPVGVGSDTQYF.

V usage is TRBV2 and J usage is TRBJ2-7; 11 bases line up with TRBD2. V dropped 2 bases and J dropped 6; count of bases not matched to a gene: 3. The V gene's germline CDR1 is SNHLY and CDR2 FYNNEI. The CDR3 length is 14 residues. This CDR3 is CASSELLAGVEQYF. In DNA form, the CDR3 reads TGTGCCAGCAGTGAACTACTAGCGGGAGTCGAGCAGTACTTC.

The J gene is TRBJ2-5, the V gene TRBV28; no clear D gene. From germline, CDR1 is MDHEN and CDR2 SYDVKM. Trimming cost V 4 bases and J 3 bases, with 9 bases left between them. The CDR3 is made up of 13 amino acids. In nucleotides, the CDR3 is TGTGCCAGCAGTTCAGTTAGGGAAGAGACCCAGTACTTC. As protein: CASSSVREETQYF.

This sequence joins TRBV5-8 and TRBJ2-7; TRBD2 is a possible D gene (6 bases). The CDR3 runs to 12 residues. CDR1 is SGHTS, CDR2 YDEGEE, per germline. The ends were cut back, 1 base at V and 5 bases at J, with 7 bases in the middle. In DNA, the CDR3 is TGTGCCAGCAGCTTGTCGGGGGACGAGCAGTACTTC. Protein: CASSLSGDEQYF.

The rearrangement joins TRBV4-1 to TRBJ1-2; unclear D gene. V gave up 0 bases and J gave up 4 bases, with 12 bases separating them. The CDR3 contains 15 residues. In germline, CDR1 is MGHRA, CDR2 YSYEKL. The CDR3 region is CASSQDHAGPYGYTF. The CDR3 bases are TGCGCCAGCAGCCAAGATCATGCGGGTCCCTATGGCTACACCTTC.

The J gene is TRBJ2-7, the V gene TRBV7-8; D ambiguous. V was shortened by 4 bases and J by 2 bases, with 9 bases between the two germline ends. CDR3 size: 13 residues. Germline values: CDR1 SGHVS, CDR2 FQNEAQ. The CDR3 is CASSSKPPYEQYF. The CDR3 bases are TGTGCCAGCAGCTCGAAACCCCCCTACGAGCAGTACTTC. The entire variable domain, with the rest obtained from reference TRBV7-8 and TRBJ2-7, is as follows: GAGVSQSPRYKVAKRGQDVALRCDPISGHVSLFWYQQALGQGPEFLTYFQNEAQLDKSGLPSDRFFAERPEGSVSTLKIQRTQQEDSAVYLCASSSKPPYEQYFGPGTRLTVT.

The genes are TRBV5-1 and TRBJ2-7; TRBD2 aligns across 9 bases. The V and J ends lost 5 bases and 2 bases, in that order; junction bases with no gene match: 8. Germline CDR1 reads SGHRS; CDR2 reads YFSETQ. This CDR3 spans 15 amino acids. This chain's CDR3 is CASRWFAGGTYEQYF. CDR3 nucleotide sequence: TGCGCCAGCAGGTGGTTTGCGGGAGGGACCTACGAGCAGTACTTC.

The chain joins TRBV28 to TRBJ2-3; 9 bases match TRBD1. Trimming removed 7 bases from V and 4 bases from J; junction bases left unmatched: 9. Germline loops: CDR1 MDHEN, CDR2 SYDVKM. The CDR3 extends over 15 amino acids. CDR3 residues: CASINRGRKADTQYF. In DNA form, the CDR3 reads TGTGCCAGCATCAACAGGGGGCGAAAGGCAGATACGCAGTATTTT.

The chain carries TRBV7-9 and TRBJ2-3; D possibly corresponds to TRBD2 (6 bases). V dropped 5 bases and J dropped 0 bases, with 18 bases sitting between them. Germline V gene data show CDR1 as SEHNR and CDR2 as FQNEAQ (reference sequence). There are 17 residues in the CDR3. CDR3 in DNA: TGTGCCAGCAGCGATAGCGGAGGCACCGCTAGCACAGATACGCAGTATTTT. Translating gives CASSDSGGTASTDTQYF. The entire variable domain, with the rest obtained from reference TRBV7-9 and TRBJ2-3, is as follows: DTGVSQNPRHKITKRGQNVTFRCDPISEHNRLYWYRQTLGQGPEFLTYFQNEAQLEKSRLLSDRFSAERPKGSFSTLEIQRTEQGDSAMYLCASSDSGGTASTDTQYFGPGTRLTVL.

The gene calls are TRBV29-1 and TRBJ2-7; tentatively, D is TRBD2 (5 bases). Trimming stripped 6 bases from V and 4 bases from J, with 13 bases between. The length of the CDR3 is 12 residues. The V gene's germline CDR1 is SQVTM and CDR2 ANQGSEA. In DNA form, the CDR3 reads TGCAGCGTCGCCGTGGACTTGTACGAGCAGTACTTC. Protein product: CSVAVDLYEQYF.

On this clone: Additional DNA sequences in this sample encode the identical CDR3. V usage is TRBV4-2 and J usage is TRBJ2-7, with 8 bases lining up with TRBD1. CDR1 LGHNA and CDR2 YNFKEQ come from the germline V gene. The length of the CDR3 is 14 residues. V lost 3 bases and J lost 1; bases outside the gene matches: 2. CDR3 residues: CASSHGQGSYEQYF. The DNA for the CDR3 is TGTGCCAGCAGCCACGGACAGGGTTCCTACGAGCAGTACTTC.

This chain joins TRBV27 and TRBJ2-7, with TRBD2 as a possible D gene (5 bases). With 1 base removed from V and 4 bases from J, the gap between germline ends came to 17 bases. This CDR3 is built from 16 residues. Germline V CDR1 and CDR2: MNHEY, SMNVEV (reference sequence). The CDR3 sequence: CASSLLFTTGVYEQYF. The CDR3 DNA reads TGTGCCAGCAGTTTATTGTTCACCACCGGGGTTTACGAGCAGTACTTC.

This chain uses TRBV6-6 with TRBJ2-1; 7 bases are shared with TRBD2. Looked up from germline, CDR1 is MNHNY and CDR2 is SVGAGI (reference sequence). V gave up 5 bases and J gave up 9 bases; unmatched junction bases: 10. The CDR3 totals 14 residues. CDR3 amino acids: CASSPPPTSAEQFF. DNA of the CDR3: TGTGCCAGCAGTCCGCCACCCACTAGCGCTGAGCAGTTCTTC.

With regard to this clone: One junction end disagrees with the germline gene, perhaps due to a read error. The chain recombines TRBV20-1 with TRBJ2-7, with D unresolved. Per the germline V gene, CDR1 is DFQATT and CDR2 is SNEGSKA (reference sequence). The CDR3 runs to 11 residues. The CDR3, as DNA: TGCAGTGCTCCCGGCTCCCACGAGCAGTACTTC. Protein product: CSAPGSHEQYF.

The CDR3 spells CASSSGPGNTIYF. CDR3 sequence (DNA): TGTGCCAGTAGTTCGGGTCCCGGGAACACCATATATTTT. This chain uses TRBV19 with TRBJ1-3; D ambiguous. Germline values: CDR1 LNHDA, CDR2 SQIVND (reference sequence). The V end was cut by 5 bases, the J end by 7 bases, with 12 bases between. This CDR3 is built from 13 residues.

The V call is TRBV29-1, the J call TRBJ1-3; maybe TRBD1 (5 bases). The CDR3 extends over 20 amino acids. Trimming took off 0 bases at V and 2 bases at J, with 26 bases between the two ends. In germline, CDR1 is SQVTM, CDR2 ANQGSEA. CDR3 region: CSVEDPGSGFSISAGNTIYF. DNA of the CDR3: TGCAGCGTTGAAGATCCGGGGTCAGGGTTCTCAATCTCGGCTGGAAACACCATATATTTT.

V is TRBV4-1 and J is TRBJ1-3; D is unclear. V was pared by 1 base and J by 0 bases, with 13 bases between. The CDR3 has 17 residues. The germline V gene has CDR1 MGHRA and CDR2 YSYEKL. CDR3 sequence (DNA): TGCGCCAGCAGCCAAGTGCGGGTTCCTAACTCTGGAAACACCATATATTTT. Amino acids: CASSQVRVPNSGNTIYF.

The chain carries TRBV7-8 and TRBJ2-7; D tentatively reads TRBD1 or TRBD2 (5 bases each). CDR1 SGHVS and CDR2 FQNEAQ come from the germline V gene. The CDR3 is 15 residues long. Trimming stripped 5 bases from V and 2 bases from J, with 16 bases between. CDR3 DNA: TGTGCCAGCAGCCCCAATGGGGGTCCCACCTACGAGCAGTACTTC. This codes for CASSPNGGPTYEQYF.

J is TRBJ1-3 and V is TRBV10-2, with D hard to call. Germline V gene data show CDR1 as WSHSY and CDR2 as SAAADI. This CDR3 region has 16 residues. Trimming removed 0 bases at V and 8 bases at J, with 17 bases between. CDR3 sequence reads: CASSESTFSVSDTIYF. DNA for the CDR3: TGCGCCAGCAGTGAGTCTACGTTCAGTGTGAGTGACACCATATATTTT.

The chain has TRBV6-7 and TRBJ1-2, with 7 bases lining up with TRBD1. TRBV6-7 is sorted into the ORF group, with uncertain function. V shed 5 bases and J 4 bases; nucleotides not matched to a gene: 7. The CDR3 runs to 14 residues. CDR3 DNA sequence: TGTGCCAGCAGTGGGGAGGGGGCGCCCTATGGCTACACCTTC. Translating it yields CASSGEGAPYGYTF.

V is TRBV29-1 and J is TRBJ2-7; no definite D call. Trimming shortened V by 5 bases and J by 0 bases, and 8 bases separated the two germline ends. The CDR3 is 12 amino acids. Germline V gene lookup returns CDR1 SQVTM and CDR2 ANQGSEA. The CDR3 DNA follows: TGCAGCGTTCAATCATACTCCTACGAGCAGTACTTC. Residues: CSVQSYSYEQYF.

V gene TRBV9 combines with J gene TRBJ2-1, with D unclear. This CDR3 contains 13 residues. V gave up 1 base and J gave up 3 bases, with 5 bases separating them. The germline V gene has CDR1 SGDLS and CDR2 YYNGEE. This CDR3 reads CASSVQIYNEQFF. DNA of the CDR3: TGTGCCAGCAGCGTACAGATCTACAATGAGCAGTTCTTC. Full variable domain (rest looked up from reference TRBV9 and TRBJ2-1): DSGVTQTPKHLITATGQRVTLRCSPRSGDLSVYWYQQSLDQGLQFLIQYYNGEERAKGNILERFSAQQFPDLHSELNLSSLELGDSALYFCASSVQIYNEQFFGPGTRLTVL.

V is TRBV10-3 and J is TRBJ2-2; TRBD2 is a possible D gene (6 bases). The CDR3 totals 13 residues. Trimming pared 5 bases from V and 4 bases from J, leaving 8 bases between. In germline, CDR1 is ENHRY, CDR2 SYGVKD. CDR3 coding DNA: TGTGCCATCAGTTCTAGCGTCACCGGGGAGCTGTTTTTT. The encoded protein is CAISSSVTGELFF.

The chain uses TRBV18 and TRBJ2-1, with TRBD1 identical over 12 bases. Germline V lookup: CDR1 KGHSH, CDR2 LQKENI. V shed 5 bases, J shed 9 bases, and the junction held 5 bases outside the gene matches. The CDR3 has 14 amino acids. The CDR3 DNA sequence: TGTGCCAGCTCAGGGGACAGGGGGCTTGGTGAGCAGTTCTTC. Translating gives CASSGDRGLGEQFF. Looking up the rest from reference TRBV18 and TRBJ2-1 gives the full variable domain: NAGVMQNPRHLVRRRGQEARLRCSPMKGHSHVYWYRQLPEEGLKFMVYLQKENIIDESGMPKERFSAEFPKEGPSILRIQQVVRGDSAAYFCASSGDRGLGEQFFGPGTRLTVL.